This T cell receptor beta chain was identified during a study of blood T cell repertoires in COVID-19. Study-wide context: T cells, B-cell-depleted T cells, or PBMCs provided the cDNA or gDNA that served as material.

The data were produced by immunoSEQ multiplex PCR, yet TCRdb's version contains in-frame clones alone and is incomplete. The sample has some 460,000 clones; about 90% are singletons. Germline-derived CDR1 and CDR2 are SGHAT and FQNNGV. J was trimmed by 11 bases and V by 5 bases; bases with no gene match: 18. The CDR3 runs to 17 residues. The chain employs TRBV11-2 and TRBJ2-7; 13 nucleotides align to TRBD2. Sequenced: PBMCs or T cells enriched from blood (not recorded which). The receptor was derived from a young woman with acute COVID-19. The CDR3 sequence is CASSLTTRVLAGGPKYF. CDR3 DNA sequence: TGTGCCAGCAGCCTAACGACTCGGGTACTAGCGGGAGGGCCCAAGTACTTC. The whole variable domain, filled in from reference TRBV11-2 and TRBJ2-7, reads EAGVAQSPRYKIIEKRQSVAFWCNPISGHATLYWYQQILGQGPKLLIQFQNNGVVDDSQLPKDRFSAERLKGVDSTLKIQPAKLEDSAVYLCASSLTTRVLAGGPKYFGPGTRLTVT.